These 15 T cell receptor beta chains share one sample of origin, sequenced in a study of T cells in Graves' hyperthyroidism and ophthalmopathy. Amplification of TCR beta CDR3 regions used RNA as the template. TCR CDR3 underwent first-round RT-PCR with the HTBI primer set. TCRdb recomputed calls from the multiplex PCR reads with MiXCR, one row per CDR3 protein. This table has under 350,000 distinct CDR3 sequences, about a sixth appearing once. Sequences were obtained from blood. These receptors originate from a woman between 55 and 75 years old with Graves' ophthalmopathy.

This clonotype was counted ten times or more. The V and J genes are TRBV7-2 and TRBJ2-7, with 9 bases aligning to TRBD1. The CDR3 contains 16 residues. The ends lost 5 bases at V and 3 bases at J; junction bases unmatched: 11. CDR1 and CDR2 from the germline V gene are SGHTA and FQGNSA. The CDR3 sequence: CASSPGQGDFVYEQYF. CDR3 nucleotide sequence: TGTGCCAGCAGCCCGGGACAGGGTGATTTCGTCTACGAGCAGTACTTC.

Ten or more counts support this clonotype. The rearrangement joins TRBV7-2 to TRBJ2-7, with a weak D call TRBD2 (8 bases). V was pared by 5 bases and J by 4 bases, with 18 bases between. The CDR3 has 15 residues. Germline lookup yields CDR1 SGHTA and CDR2 FQGNSA. The CDR3 coding sequence is TGTGCCAGCAGCCGGAGCGGGGGACAGAATTACGAGCAGTACTTC. Translation gives CASSRSGGQNYEQYF.

This clonotype has at least ten counts. The V gene is TRBV11-2, the J gene TRBJ2-1, with D perhaps matching TRBD2 (7 bases). With 2 bases removed from V and 8 bases from J, the gap between germline ends came to 16 bases. This CDR3 is 15 amino acids long. Germline CDR1 is SGHAT and CDR2 is FQNNGV. CDR3 protein: CASSLIPEGGHEQFF. In nucleotides, the CDR3 is TGTGCCAGCAGCTTAATTCCGGAGGGGGGGCATGAGCAGTTCTTC.

Only one count was recorded for this clonotype. A much bigger clone sits one base away, suggesting this may be a read error. It is likely a read error, because the conserved phenylalanine at the end of the CDR3 is missing. The chain combines TRBV7-2 with TRBJ1-1, with D hard to call. The length of the CDR3 is 13 residues. V lost 5 bases and J 4 bases, leaving 11 bases between the germline ends. The germline V gene encodes CDR1 SGHTA and CDR2 FQGNSA. The CDR3 here is CASSTRRSTEAFL. The CDR3 DNA reads TGTGCCAGCAGCACCCGAAGGAGCACTGAAGCTTTCCTT.

This clonotype showed up just a few times. V usage is TRBV13 and J usage is TRBJ1-6; D unclear. V lost 3 bases and J lost 5, with 11 bases in between. Germline values: CDR1 PRHDT, CDR2 FYEKMQ (reference sequence). The length of the CDR3 is 15 residues. Here the CDR3 reads CASSLRSMNNSPLHF. The CDR3 region has the DNA TGTGCCAGCAGCTTGAGAAGTATGAATAATTCACCCCTCCACTTT.

This chain joins TRBV14 and TRBJ2-5, with a weak D call TRBD1 (6 bases). Germline loops: CDR1 SGHDN, CDR2 FVKESK. The V end lost 4 bases, the J end lost 4 bases, and 16 bases lay between the germline ends. CDR3 length equals 15 residues. CDR3 nucleotides: TGTGCCAGCAGCCCCCGGTGGGGGCCAGGAGAGACCCAGTACTTC. This encodes CASSPRWGPGETQYF. The full variable domain, rest sourced from reference TRBV14 and TRBJ2-5, is EAGVTQFPSHSVIEKGQTVTLRCDPISGHDNLYWYRRVMGKEIKFLLHFVKESKQDESGMPNNRFLAERTGGTYSTLKVQPAELEDSGVYFCASSPRWGPGETQYFGPGTRLLVL.

A note on this clonotype: This may arise from a read error, as a much more abundant clone is one base away. V gene TRBV12-5 combines with J gene TRBJ1-5; perhaps TRBD1 as D (6 bases). The CDR3 sequence is 18 residues long. From germline, CDR1 is LGHNT and CDR2 FRNRAP. V gave up 5 bases and J gave up 1 base, with 21 bases separating them. For the CDR3, the DNA is TGTGCTAGTGGTCAAGGGGGGGTATCAGGTGAGAGCAATCAGCCCCAGCATTTT. Protein sequence: CASGQGGVSGESNQPQHF.

V gene TRBV6-5 combines with J gene TRBJ2-3, with 9 bases aligning to TRBD2. CDR1 and CDR2 (germline): MNHEY, SVGAGI. The CDR3 sequence is 17 residues long. J lost 4 bases, V lost 0 bases, and 8 bases had no gene match. The CDR3, as DNA: TGTGCCAGCAGTTACTCGCTTAATGGCGGGGGGGCAGATACGCAGTATTTT. It codes for CASSYSLNGGGADTQYF.

This clonotype was observed many times. The chain joins TRBV5-8 to TRBJ2-7, with D uncertain. The CDR3 totals 15 residues. Germline lookup yields CDR1 SGHTS and CDR2 YDEGEE. The V and J ends lost 0 bases and 0 bases respectively, with 10 bases between them. The chain's CDR3 is CASSLGLTFSYEQYF. The CDR3 coding sequence is TGTGCCAGCAGCTTGGGGCTAACCTTCTCCTACGAGCAGTACTTC.

This clonotype was recorded many times. The chain carries TRBV7-2 and TRBJ1-2; D uncertain. The CDR3 consists of 14 residues. Trimming left V 5 bases short and J 1 base short, with 11 bases between. Germline V lookup: CDR1 SGHTA, CDR2 FQGNSA. DNA of the CDR3: TGTGCCAGCAGCCCAGCCACTCATAACTATGGCTACACCTTC. Its translation: CASSPATHNYGYTF. Drawing the rest from reference TRBV7-2 and TRBJ1-2, the complete variable domain is GAGVSQSPSNKVTEKGKDVELRCDPISGHTALYWYRQSLGQGLEFLIYFQGNSAPDKSGLPSDRFSAERTGGSVSTLTIQRTQQEDSAVYLCASSPATHNYGYTFGSGTRLTVV.

This clonotype was seen repeatedly, ten times or more. The rearrangement joins TRBV7-9 to TRBJ1-2; D call uncertain. The CDR3 sequence is 12 residues long. Trimming left V 5 bases short and J 8 bases short, with 12 bases between. The germline CDR1 and CDR2 sequences are SEHNR and FQNEAQ (reference sequence). For the CDR3, the DNA is TGTGCCAGCAGCGCGGATACGCGAGGCTACACCTTC. Its translation: CASSADTRGYTF.

V is TRBV7-2 and J is TRBJ2-1; 8 nucleotides align to TRBD1. V shed 5 bases and J 7 bases; nucleotides not matched to a gene: 10. This CDR3 has 15 residues. Germline V gene sequence: CDR1 SGHTA, CDR2 FQGNSA. The CDR3 loop is CASSPRGQEFNEQFF. The CDR3 bases are TGTGCCAGCAGCCCCCGGGGACAGGAGTTTAATGAGCAGTTCTTC.

At least ten counts were recorded for this clonotype. V is TRBV12-3 or TRBV12-4 and J is TRBJ1-5; no clear D. The CDR3 has 14 amino acids. V was shortened by 3 bases and J by 4 bases, with 10 bases between the two germline ends. CDR3 protein: CASSFFRLNQPQHF. The CDR3 DNA sequence: TGTGCCAGCAGTTTCTTCAGACTAAATCAGCCCCAGCATTTT.

This clonotype showed up just a few times. The chain uses TRBV6-2 or TRBV6-3 and TRBJ2-7; D gene ambiguous. Trimming removed 6 bases from V and 3 bases from J, with 18 bases in between. The CDR3 spans 15 residues. Germline V lookup: CDR1 MNHEY, CDR2 SVGEGT. The CDR3 nucleotides read TGTGCCAGCAGACCCCAGGATCAACATAGCTACGAGCAGTACTTC. Encoded protein: CASRPQDQHSYEQYF.

This clonotype has ten or more counts. This chain joins TRBV6-1 and TRBJ2-7; unclear D gene. CDR3 length: 13 amino acids. Per the germline V gene, CDR1 is MNHNS and CDR2 is SASEGT. The V gene lost 3 bases and the J gene lost 0 bases, with 6 bases spanning the gap. CDR3 loop: CASSDRFSYEQYF. Written as DNA, the CDR3 is TGTGCCAGCAGTGACAGGTTCTCCTACGAGCAGTACTTC.